This entry lists 6 T cell receptor beta chains sequenced from one sample in a study of OX40 agonist ivuxolimab in advanced cancers. This table comes from immunoSEQ multiplex PCR, and its TCRdb copy is limited to in-frame clones, with some not included. Of roughly 80,000 clones in the sample, about 88% were seen once. The sequenced sample was CD4+ or CD8+ T cells sorted from blood, obtained in a trial of the OX40 agonist ivuxolimab. The source of these receptors is an adult with an advanced solid tumor such as melanoma, head and neck, liver or kidney cancer.

The J gene is TRBJ1-2, the V gene TRBV30; 7 bases fit TRBD1. This CDR3 contains 12 residues. Per the germline V gene, CDR1 is GTSNPN and CDR2 is SVGIG (reference sequence). With V trimmed by 4 bases and J by 7 bases, 6 bases remained unmatched. CDR3 nucleotide sequence: TGTGCCTGGATCAGGGGGGAGGGTGGCTACACCTTC. This encodes CAWIRGEGGYTF.

With respect to this clone: The identical CDR3 is also encoded by other nucleotide sequences in the sample. This chain connects TRBV30 to TRBJ1-2; TRBD1 matches at 7 bases. Losses at the gene ends were 0 bases for V and 8 bases for J; bases not matched to a gene: 15. The germline gives CDR1 GTSNPN, CDR2 SVGIG (reference sequence). The CDR3 contains 16 residues. CDR3 residues: CAWSVLHRGGVGGYTF. CDR3 sequence (DNA): TGTGCCTGGAGTGTACTCCACAGGGGAGGGGTGGGGGGCTACACCTTC.

The gene calls are TRBV7-6 and TRBJ2-1, with 15 bases lining up with TRBD2. Trimming removed 4 bases from V and 4 bases from J; junction bases left unmatched: 5. Per germline, CDR1 SGHVS and CDR2 FNYEAQ. The CDR3 totals 17 residues. The CDR3 DNA reads as TGTGCCAGCAGCTCGGGACTAGCGGGAGGATCTTACAATGAGCAGTTCTTC. Its protein is CASSSGLAGGSYNEQFF.

V is TRBV27 and J is TRBJ1-1; no firm D call. In germline, CDR1 is MNHEY, CDR2 SMNVEV (reference sequence). This CDR3 comprises 14 residues. Trimming cost V 6 bases and J 0 bases, with 11 bases left between them. The CDR3 DNA follows: TGTGCCAGCAGCGGCACACAGATGAACACTGAAGCTTTCTTT. Translated, it gives CASSGTQMNTEAFF.

In this sample, this clone turned up once. This chain connects TRBV11-2 to TRBJ2-2; D call uncertain. The CDR3 spans 15 residues. Trimming removed 0 bases from V and 1 base from J, with 6 bases in between. From germline, CDR1 is SGHAT and CDR2 FQNNGV. Here the CDR3 reads CASSLEAQNTGELFF. The CDR3 DNA reads as TGTGCCAGCAGCTTAGAGGCCCAGAACACCGGGGAGCTGTTTTTT.

This chain joins TRBV11-2 and TRBJ2-3; D remains unclear. The length of the CDR3 is 10 residues. Germline loops: CDR1 SGHAT, CDR2 FQNNGV. Deletions cut 8 bases from V and 4 bases from J, with 4 bases between. The CDR3 nucleotides read TGTGCCAGCGAGGCAGATACGCAGTATTTT. Residues: CASEADTQYF.